What follows is one T cell receptor (beta chain) and its context. This sample stems from a study of T cells after somatic rescue of genetic block. Trimming removed 3 bases at V and 2 bases at J, with 16 bases between. The CDR3 loop spans 16 amino acids. Looked up from germline, CDR1 is SGHDT and CDR2 is YYEEEE. Sequencing was performed with immunoSEQ multiplex PCR; in TCRdb, only in-frame clones are kept and a portion is missing. The profile covers around 14,000 clones, with about two thirds appearing a single time and approximately 14% taken by the ten largest. The clonotype comes from a boy aged 5 to 17. The rearrangement uses TRBV5-6 and TRBJ2-3; a weak D match, TRBD2 (5 bases). Sequencing was done on a sample of peripheral blood mononuclear cells (PBMCs). CDR3 sequence reads: CASSSIGGRHTDTQYF. DNA for the CDR3: TGTGCCAGCAGCTCCATCGGAGGACGACACACAGATACGCAGTATTTT. The whole variable domain, filled in from reference TRBV5-6 and TRBJ2-3, reads DAGVTQSPTHLIKTRGQQVTLRCSPKSGHDTVSWYQQALGQGPQFIFQYYEEEERQRGNFPDRFSGHQFPNYSSELNVNALLLGDSALYLCASSSIGGRHTDTQYFGPGTRLTVL.